The rows below give T cell receptor beta chains drawn from one sample of a study of shared clonotypes between healthy human individuals. Using immunoSEQ multiplex PCR, the repertoire was profiled, and TCRdb retains in-frame clones only, with some absent. The sample includes roughly 1,500,000 clones, 98% of them seen just once. The sequencing input was naive CD4+ T cells sorted from blood. The receptors derive from a man under 40 in good health. CDR3s include the opening cysteine and the closing phenylalanine or tryptophan.

V gene,CDR3 length,CDR3 protein
TRBV4-2,16,CASSQVGLNSNQPQHF
TRBV18,14,CASSPRTGDHEQFF
TRBV7-2,12,CASSLEDYEQYF
TRBV19,17,CASSISGTSPTADTQYF
TRBV30,16,CAWSVIAGLNTGELFF
TRBV18,15,CASSQIRGQQETQYF
TRBV7-2,14,CASSLALGRDTIYF
TRBV18,15,CASSLNGGQQETQYF
TRBV23-1,11,CASIPKGEAFF
TRBV29-1,14,CSVDRTGTYNEQFF
TRBV29-1,11,CSADVQETQYF
TRBV19,12,CASSNIGHEQYF
TRBV14,19,CASSHGIKTRTSVYNEQFF
TRBV4-1,16,CASKVRLTASNQPQHF
TRBV7-2,15,CASSLELGFSYGYTF
TRBV5-1,14,CASSAGQGADTQYF
TRBV28,15,CASSLPWTVPYEQYF
TRBV2,14,CASSELDPNYGYTF